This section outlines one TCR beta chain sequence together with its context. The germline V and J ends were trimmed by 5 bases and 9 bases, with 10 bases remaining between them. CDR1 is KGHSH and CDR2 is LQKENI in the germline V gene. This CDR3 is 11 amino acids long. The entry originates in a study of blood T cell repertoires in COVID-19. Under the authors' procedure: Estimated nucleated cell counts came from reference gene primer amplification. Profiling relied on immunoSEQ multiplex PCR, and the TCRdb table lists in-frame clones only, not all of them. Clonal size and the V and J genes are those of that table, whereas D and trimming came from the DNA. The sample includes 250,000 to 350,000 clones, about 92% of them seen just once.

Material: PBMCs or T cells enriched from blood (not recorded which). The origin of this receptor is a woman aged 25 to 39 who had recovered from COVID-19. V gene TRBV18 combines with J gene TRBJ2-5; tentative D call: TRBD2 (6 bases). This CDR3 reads CASSGGTAQYF. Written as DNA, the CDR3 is TGTGCCAGCTCAGGGGGGACGGCCCAGTACTTC.